These 23 T cell receptor beta chains originate from one sample sequenced in a study of blood T cell repertoires in COVID-19. Assay used: immunoSEQ multiplex PCR; TCRdb lists only in-frame clones, some missing. This sample carries around 100,000 clones, approximately 87% of them seen once, and the ten largest clones take 15%. The sample consisted of peripheral blood. The receptors come from a human donor in a cohort sampled during active COVID-19.

The chain combines TRBV15 with TRBJ2-3; 8 bases map to TRBD1. With V trimmed by 3 bases and J by 2 bases, 4 bases remained unmatched. The length of the CDR3 is 15 residues. Germline values: CDR1 LNHNV, CDR2 YYDKDF (reference sequence). The CDR3, as DNA: TGTGCCACCAGCAGGGGACAGGAGGCCACAGATACGCAGTATTTT. Its translation is CATSRGQEATDTQYF.

The chain recombines TRBV2 with TRBJ2-2, with 7 bases fitting TRBD1. This CDR3 is 15 amino acids long. V lost 8 bases, J lost 0 bases, and 6 bases stayed unmatched. Per germline, CDR1 SNHLY and CDR2 FYNNEI. The CDR3 DNA is TGTGCCAGCTTATCACAGGGGTCGAACACCGGGGAGCTGTTTTTT. This gives the protein CASLSQGSNTGELFF.

The chain uses TRBV7-6 and TRBJ2-5, with TRBD1 matching over 8 bases. V gave up 0 bases and J gave up 2 bases; unmatched junction bases: 5. This CDR3 comprises 16 residues. Germline CDR1 SGHVS, CDR2 FNYEAQ. The CDR3 nucleotides read TGTGCCAGCAGCTTAGCTGGGTACAGGGGGCAAGAGACCCAGTACTTC. This gives the protein CASSLAGYRGQETQYF.

The chain recombines TRBV5-1 with TRBJ2-3; 7 nucleotides agree with TRBD2. Per germline, CDR1 SGHRS and CDR2 YFSETQ. CDR3 length equals 14 residues. V shed 4 bases and J 1 base; nucleotides not matched to a gene: 3. The CDR3 is CASSISGGTDTQYF. The DNA for the CDR3 is TGCGCCAGCAGCATAAGCGGGGGCACAGATACGCAGTATTTT.

The V and J genes are TRBV20-1 and TRBJ2-1, with 12 bases matching TRBD2. Losses at the gene ends were 3 bases for V and 4 bases for J; bases not matched to a gene: 7. CDR1 is DFQATT, CDR2 SNEGSKA, per germline (reference sequence). The CDR3 has 16 amino acids. CDR3: CSASSGLAGGYNEQFF. CDR3 coding DNA: TGCAGTGCTAGTAGCGGGCTAGCGGGAGGGTACAATGAGCAGTTCTTC.

The V call is TRBV6-6, the J call TRBJ2-7, with D possibly matching TRBD1 (6 bases). This CDR3 has 15 amino acids. The V end was cut by 0 bases, the J end by 0 bases, with 9 bases between. Germline V gene sequence: CDR1 MNHNY, CDR2 SVGAGI (reference sequence). CDR3 in DNA: TGTGCCAGCAGTTACTCCCAGGACAGCTCCTACGAGCAGTACTTC. Protein: CASSYSQDSSYEQYF.

This chain connects TRBV15 to TRBJ1-1; 10 bases match TRBD1. Germline lookup yields CDR1 LNHNV and CDR2 YYDKDF (reference sequence). Losses at the gene ends were 5 bases for V and 3 bases for J; bases not matched to a gene: 6. This CDR3 has 15 residues. CDR3 in amino acids: CATSRWDRGYTEAFF. The CDR3, as DNA: TGTGCCACCAGCCGATGGGACAGGGGTTACACTGAAGCTTTCTTT.

This sequence joins TRBV3-1 (or the pseudogene TRBV3-2) and TRBJ1-1, with D unresolved. The CDR3 runs to 16 residues. V was shortened by 4 bases and J by 5 bases, with 20 bases between the two germline ends. Germline V gene lookup returns CDR1 LGHDT and CDR2 YNNKEL (reference sequence). This chain's CDR3 is CASSPNFGRSGTEAFF. CDR3 nucleotides: TGTGCCAGCAGCCCCAACTTTGGGAGGTCCGGTACTGAAGCTTTCTTT.

This clone showed up just once. The rearrangement uses TRBV6-1 and TRBJ2-7; D perhaps matches TRBD2 (6 bases). The CDR3 length is 17 residues. Between the trimmed V and J ends, which lost 1 base and 0 bases, there was a span of 16 bases. Germline lookup yields CDR1 MNHNS and CDR2 SASEGT. CDR3 nucleotide sequence: TGTGCCAGCAGTGAAGGCGGGGCAGGGACCAACTCCTACGAGCAGTACTTC. It is translated as CASSEGGAGTNSYEQYF.

The chain recombines TRBV7-3 with TRBJ2-5, with a tentative D call TRBD1 (5 bases). V was trimmed by 0 bases and J by 5 bases, leaving 19 bases between them. The CDR3 has 17 amino acids. Germline V gives CDR1 SGHTA, CDR2 FQGTGA. The CDR3 region is CASSLTGRSGPWETQYF. DNA for the CDR3: TGTGCCAGCAGCTTAACGGGCCGATCAGGGCCGTGGGAGACCCAGTACTTC.

The chain uses TRBV18 and TRBJ2-7, with D unclear. Germline V CDR1 and CDR2: KGHSH, LQKENI. V lost 2 bases and J 0 bases, leaving 17 bases between the germline ends. This CDR3 contains 17 residues. The CDR3 loop reads CASSPIFIGRSSYEQYF. CDR3 bases: TGTGCCAGCTCACCAATCTTTATAGGTAGGAGCTCCTACGAGCAGTACTTC.

This rearrangement joins TRBV29-1 to TRBJ1-1, with 9 bases lining up with TRBD1. The CDR3 is 14 residues long. CDR1 and CDR2 (germline): SQVTM, ANQGSEA. J lost 1 base, V lost 6 bases, and 6 bases had no gene match. CDR3 nucleotide sequence: TGCAGCGTGAGGGGACAGGGAGGGAACACTGAAGCTTTCTTT. Its translation: CSVRGQGGNTEAFF.

The rearrangement links TRBV24-1 to TRBJ2-3; the D gene is possibly TRBD2 (5 bases). This CDR3 region has 16 residues. Germline values: CDR1 KGHDR, CDR2 SFDVKD. Trimming cost V 4 bases and J 4 bases, with 17 bases left between them. The CDR3 is CATSEARRLRADTQYF. The CDR3 DNA reads as TGTGCCACCAGTGAAGCTCGGAGGCTACGGGCAGATACGCAGTATTTT.

V usage is TRBV21-1 and J usage is TRBJ1-4; the listed D gene, TRBD1, was not tested against the DNA. TRBV21-1 has pseudogene status. There are 16 residues in the CDR3. The CDR3 nucleotides are TGTGCCAGCAGCAAAGTTTGGACAGGCCGTGATGAAAAACTGTTTTTT. Translating it yields CASSKVWTGRDEKLFF.

The CDR3: CSVGGEYGYTF. In nucleotides, the CDR3 is TGCAGCGTAGGCGGGGAATATGGCTACACCTTC. J is TRBJ1-2 and V is TRBV29-1, with no clear D. The CDR3 runs to 11 residues. Germline CDR1 SQVTM, CDR2 ANQGSEA. V was trimmed by 6 bases and J by 5 bases, leaving 10 bases between them.

The chain has TRBV10-3 and TRBJ1-4; TRBD1 might be the D (5 bases). Germline-derived CDR1 and CDR2 are ENHRY and SYGVKD. V lost 4 bases and J 8 bases, leaving 11 bases between the germline ends. CDR3 length equals 13 residues. The CDR3 nucleotides are TGTGCCATCAGTGCCGGGGGAGAAGAAAAACTGTTTTTT. It specifies CAISAGGEEKLFF.

The V call is TRBV29-1, the J call TRBJ1-2, with 7 bases identical to TRBD1. Per the germline V gene, CDR1 is SQVTM and CDR2 is ANQGSEA. The CDR3 runs to 16 residues. The junction had 12 bases not matched to a gene; V was cut back by 2 bases and J by 3 bases. CDR3 region: CSVESLGDRTDYGYTF. DNA of the CDR3: TGCAGCGTTGAATCCCTGGGGGACAGAACGGACTATGGCTACACCTTC.

J is TRBJ1-1 and V is TRBV6-1; D uncertain. Germline V gene lookup returns CDR1 MNHNS and CDR2 SASEGT. Trimming shortened V by 2 bases and J by 1 base, and 11 bases separated the two germline ends. This CDR3 has 15 residues. In DNA, the CDR3 is TGTGCCAGCAGTGAATTGTGGTCGGGGAACACTGAAGCTTTCTTT. Its translation is CASSELWSGNTEAFF.

V and J are TRBV20-1 and TRBJ1-1; 7 nucleotides align to TRBD1. The CDR3 is 16 residues long. Looked up from germline, CDR1 is DFQATT and CDR2 is SNEGSKA (reference sequence). J gave up 0 bases and V 3 bases, and 10 bases lay outside the gene matches. The CDR3 nucleotides are TGCAGTGCTAGTCAGGGGGACCGACATCTGAACACTGAAGCTTTCTTT. This sequence encodes CSASQGDRHLNTEAFF.

This clone was detected once. The rearrangement uses TRBV4-1 and TRBJ1-1; D uncertain. This CDR3 has 14 residues. Germline lookup yields CDR1 MGHRA and CDR2 YSYEKL. V gave up 3 bases and J gave up 5 bases, with 13 bases separating them. In DNA form, the CDR3 reads TGCGCCAGCAGCCAGCTCCGGGGTTTGACTGAAGCTTTCTTT. It yields the protein CASSQLRGLTEAFF.

V usage is TRBV10-3 and J usage is TRBJ1-1; D possibly corresponds to TRBD1 (6 bases). V was cut by 0 bases and J by 7 bases, with 12 bases left in between. Germline CDR1 ENHRY, CDR2 SYGVKD. This CDR3 has 14 residues. CDR3 protein: CAISESNRESEAFF. The CDR3 coding sequence is TGTGCCATCAGTGAGTCGAACAGGGAGAGTGAAGCTTTCTTT.

The CDR3, as DNA: TGCGCCAGCAGCCAAGGTGTGCGGGGCACAGATACGCAGTATTTT. Translating it yields CASSQGVRGTDTQYF. The chain couples TRBV4-1 to TRBJ2-3; D perhaps matches TRBD2 (5 bases). CDR3 length: 15 amino acids. Germline V gene sequence: CDR1 MGHRA, CDR2 YSYEKL. V lost 1 base and J lost 1, with 9 bases in between.

The CDR3, as DNA: TGTGCCAGCATCCGGACTAGCGGGGGGGCTAACAATGAGCAGTTCTTC. It translates to CASIRTSGGANNEQFF. V and J are TRBV27 and TRBJ2-1; 15 nucleotides agree with TRBD2. The junction had 6 bases not matched to a gene; V was cut back by 7 bases and J by 5 bases. This CDR3 is built from 16 residues. Germline CDR1 and CDR2: MNHEY and SMNVEV (reference sequence).